This T cell receptor beta chain was retrieved from a study of CD4+ T cells in melanoma. Regarding the study as a whole: CD8+ T cell, macrophage and B cell function reportedly correlated with neoantigen-specific CD4+ T cells. Reportedly, melanoma neoantigen-specific CD4+ T cells showed varied differentiation states.

Measured with immunoSEQ multiplex PCR; TCRdb has only the in-frame clones, and not every one. Among some 120,000 clones listed, 92% were seen once. Trimming pared 5 bases from V and 3 bases from J, leaving 10 bases between. The germline V gene has CDR1 SGDLS and CDR2 YYNGEE. The CDR3 has 13 residues. As concerns this clone: What it binds is not known.

Sequencing input: peripheral blood. This sequence joins TRBV9 and TRBJ2-3; weak D call: TRBD2 (5 bases). The sequence was collected from a human donor with melanoma. CDR3 DNA: TGTGCCAGCAGTACAACGGGGACAGATACGCAGTATTTT. This codes for CASSTTGTDTQYF. Based on the CDR3 plus reference TRBV9 and TRBJ2-3, the full variable domain is DSGVTQTPKHLITATGQRVTLRCSPRSGDLSVYWYQQSLDQGLQFLIQYYNGEERAKGNILERFSAQQFPDLHSELNLSSLELGDSALYFCASSTTGTDTQYFGPGTRLTVL.